This T cell receptor beta chain is drawn from a study of T cell responses to AZD1222 COVID-19 vaccine. This CDR3 is 16 amino acids long. Looked up from germline, CDR1 is GTSNPN and CDR2 is SVGIG (reference sequence). Generated by immunoSEQ multiplex PCR, the TCRdb table keeps only in-frame clones and is missing some. The profile shows over 150,000 clones, 92% of them singletons. Study-wide points: Sampling captured repertoires only after the peak T cell response. With two AZD1222 doses given, Spike-specific TCR breadth and depth both rose. With dominance at 160-218 and 743-854, vaccine-associated CD4 TCRs spanned spike. Just six people given AZD1222 tested seropositive at baseline.

About this clone: The target antigen is unknown. Sequence at one end of the junction differs from germline and may be a read error.

The clonotype comes from an adult in good health. The chain employs TRBV30 and TRBJ2-7; 11 bases match TRBD2. Sequencing was performed on peripheral blood, taken on day 0 of MenACWY control vaccination. The CDR3 reads CASSGLAGGHAYEQYF. Written as DNA, the CDR3 is TGTGCCTCGAGTGGGCTAGCGGGAGGTCACGCCTACGAGCAGTACTTC.